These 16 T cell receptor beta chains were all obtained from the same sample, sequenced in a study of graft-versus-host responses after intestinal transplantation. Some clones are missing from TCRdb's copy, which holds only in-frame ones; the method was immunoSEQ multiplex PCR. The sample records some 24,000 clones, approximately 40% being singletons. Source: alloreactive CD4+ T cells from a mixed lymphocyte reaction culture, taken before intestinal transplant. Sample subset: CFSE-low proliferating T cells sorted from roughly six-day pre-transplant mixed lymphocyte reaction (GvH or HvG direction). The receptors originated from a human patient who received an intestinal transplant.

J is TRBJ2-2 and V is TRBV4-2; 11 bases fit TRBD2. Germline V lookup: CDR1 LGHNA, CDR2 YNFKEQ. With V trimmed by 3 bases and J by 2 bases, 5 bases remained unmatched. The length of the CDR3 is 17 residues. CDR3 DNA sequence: TGTGCCAGCAGCCAGCGACTAGCGGGGATTAACACCGGGGAGCTGTTTTTT. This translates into CASSQRLAGINTGELFF.

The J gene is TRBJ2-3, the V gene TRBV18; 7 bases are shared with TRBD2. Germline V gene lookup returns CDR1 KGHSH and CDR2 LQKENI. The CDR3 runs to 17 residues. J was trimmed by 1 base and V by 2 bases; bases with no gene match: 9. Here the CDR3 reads CASSPGIAGVGTDTQYF. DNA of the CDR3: TGTGCCAGCTCACCAGGAATCGCGGGAGTCGGCACAGATACGCAGTATTTT.

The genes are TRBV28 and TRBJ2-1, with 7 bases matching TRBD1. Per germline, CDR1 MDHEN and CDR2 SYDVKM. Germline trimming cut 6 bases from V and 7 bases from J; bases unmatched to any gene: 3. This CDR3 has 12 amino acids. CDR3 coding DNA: TGTGCCAGCAGCTCGACAGGGAATGAGCAGTTCTTC. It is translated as CASSSTGNEQFF.

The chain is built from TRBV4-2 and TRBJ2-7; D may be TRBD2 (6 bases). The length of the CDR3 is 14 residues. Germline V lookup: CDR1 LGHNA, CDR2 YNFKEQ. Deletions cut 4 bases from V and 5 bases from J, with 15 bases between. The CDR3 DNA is TGTGCCAGCAGCCTCACCCCGACTAGACACGAGCAGTACTTC. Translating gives CASSLTPTRHEQYF.

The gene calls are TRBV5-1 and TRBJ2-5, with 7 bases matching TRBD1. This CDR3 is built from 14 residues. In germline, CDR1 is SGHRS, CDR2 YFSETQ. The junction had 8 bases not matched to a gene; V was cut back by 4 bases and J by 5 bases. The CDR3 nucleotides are TGCGCCAGCAGCCCACTCGACAGGGTGGAGACCCAGTACTTC. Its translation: CASSPLDRVETQYF.

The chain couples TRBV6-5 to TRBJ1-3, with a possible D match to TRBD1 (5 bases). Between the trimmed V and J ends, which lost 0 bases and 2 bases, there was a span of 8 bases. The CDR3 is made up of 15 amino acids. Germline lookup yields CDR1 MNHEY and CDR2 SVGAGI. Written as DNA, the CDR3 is TGTGCCAGCAGTTACTCGAGCAGGGCTGGAAACACCATATATTTT. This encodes CASSYSSRAGNTIYF.

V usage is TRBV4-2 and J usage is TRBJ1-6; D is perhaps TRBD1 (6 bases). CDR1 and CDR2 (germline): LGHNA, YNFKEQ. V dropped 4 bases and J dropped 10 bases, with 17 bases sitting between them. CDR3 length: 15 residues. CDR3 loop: CASSLHYGGRSPLHF. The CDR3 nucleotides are TGTGCCAGCAGCCTTCATTATGGGGGCAGGTCACCCCTCCACTTT.

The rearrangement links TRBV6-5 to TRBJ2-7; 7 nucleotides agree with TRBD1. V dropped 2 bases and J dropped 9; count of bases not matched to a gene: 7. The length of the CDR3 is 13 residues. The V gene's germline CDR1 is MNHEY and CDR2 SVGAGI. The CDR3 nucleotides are TGTGCCAGCAGTTACACGAAACAGGGGTTGCAGTACTTC. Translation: CASSYTKQGLQYF.

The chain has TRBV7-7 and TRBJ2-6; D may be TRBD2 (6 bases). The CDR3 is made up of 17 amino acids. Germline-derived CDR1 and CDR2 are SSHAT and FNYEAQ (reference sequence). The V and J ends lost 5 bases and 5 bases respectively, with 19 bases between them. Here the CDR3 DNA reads TGTGCCAGCAGCCGGGGGTGGCCACAAAGTCGGGCCAACGTCCTGACTTTC. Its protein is CASSRGWPQSRANVLTF.

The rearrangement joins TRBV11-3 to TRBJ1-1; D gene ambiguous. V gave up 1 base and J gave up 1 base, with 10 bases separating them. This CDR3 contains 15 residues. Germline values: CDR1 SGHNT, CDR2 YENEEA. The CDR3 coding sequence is TGTGCCAGCAGCTTAGGAGGGATTTGGAACACTGAAGCTTTCTTT. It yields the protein CASSLGGIWNTEAFF. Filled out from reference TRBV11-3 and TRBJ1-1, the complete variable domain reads EAGVVQSPRYKIIEKKQPVAFWCNPISGHNTLYWYLQNLGQGPELLIRYENEEAVDDSQLPKDRFSAERLKGVDSTLKIQPAELGDSAVYLCASSLGGIWNTEAFFGQGTRLTVV.

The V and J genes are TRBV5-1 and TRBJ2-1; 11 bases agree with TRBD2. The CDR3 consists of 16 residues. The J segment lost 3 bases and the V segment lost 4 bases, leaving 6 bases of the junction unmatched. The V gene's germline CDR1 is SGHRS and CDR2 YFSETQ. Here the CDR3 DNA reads TGCGCCAGCAGCGAAAGGACTAGCGGGTTCTACAATGAGCAGTTCTTC. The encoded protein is CASSERTSGFYNEQFF.

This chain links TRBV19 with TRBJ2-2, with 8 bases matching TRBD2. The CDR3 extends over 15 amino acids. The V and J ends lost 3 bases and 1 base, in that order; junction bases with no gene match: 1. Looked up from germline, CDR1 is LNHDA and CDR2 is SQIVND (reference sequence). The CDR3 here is CASSILAGNTGELFF. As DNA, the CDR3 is TGTGCCAGTAGTATCCTAGCGGGGAACACCGGGGAGCTGTTTTTT.

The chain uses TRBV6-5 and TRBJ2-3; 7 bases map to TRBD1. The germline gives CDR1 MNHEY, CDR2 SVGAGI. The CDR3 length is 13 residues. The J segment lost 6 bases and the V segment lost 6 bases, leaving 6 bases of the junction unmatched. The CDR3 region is CASRSRGRDTQYF. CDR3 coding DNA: TGTGCCAGCAGATCAAGGGGGCGGGATACGCAGTATTTT.

CDR3 region: CASSVTAVSYGYTF. DNA of the CDR3: TGTGCCAGCAGCGTAACCGCGGTCTCTTATGGCTACACCTTC. The rearrangement uses TRBV9 and TRBJ1-2; the D is unclear. Germline values: CDR1 SGDLS, CDR2 YYNGEE. Deletions cut 1 base from V and 5 bases from J, with 12 bases between. This CDR3 comprises 14 residues.

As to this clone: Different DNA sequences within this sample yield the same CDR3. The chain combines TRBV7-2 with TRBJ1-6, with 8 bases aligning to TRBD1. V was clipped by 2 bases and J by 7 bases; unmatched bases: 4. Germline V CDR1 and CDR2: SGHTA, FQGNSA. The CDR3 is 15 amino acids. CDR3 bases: TGTGCCAGCAGCTTACAGGGGGCCTCCAATTCACCCCTCCACTTT. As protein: CASSLQGASNSPLHF. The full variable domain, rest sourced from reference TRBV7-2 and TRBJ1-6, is GAGVSQSPSNKVTEKGKDVELRCDPISGHTALYWYRQSLGQGLEFLIYFQGNSAPDKSGLPSDRFSAERTGGSVSTLTIQRTQQEDSAVYLCASSLQGASNSPLHFGNGTRLTVT.

CDR3 amino acids: CASSLFRLAGYQYTQYF. CDR3 bases: TGTGCCAGCAGCTTATTTCGTCTAGCGGGCTATCAATATACGCAGTATTTT. The chain carries TRBV11-2 and TRBJ2-3; 8 bases fit TRBD2. This CDR3 spans 17 amino acids. In germline, CDR1 is SGHAT, CDR2 FQNNGV. The V and J ends lost 2 bases and 7 bases, in that order; junction bases with no gene match: 14.